A single sample is the source of the 32 T cell receptor beta chains below, sequenced in a study of blood T cell repertoires in COVID-19. Assay used: immunoSEQ multiplex PCR; TCRdb lists only in-frame clones, some missing. Here the sample spans 84,000 or so clones, around 80% being singletons. The sequencing input was peripheral blood. Every receptor here comes from a woman older than 75 with acute or convalescent COVID-19.

The chain joins TRBV7-2 to TRBJ2-5; the D is unclear. CDR3 length equals 15 residues. Deletions cut 3 bases from V and 1 base from J, with 12 bases between. The germline gives CDR1 SGHTA, CDR2 FQGNSA. CDR3 sequence reads: CASSFPTLLQETQYF. Written as DNA, the CDR3 is TGTGCCAGCAGCTTCCCTACCTTGCTCCAAGAGACCCAGTACTTC.

This rearrangement joins TRBV7-2 to TRBJ2-7, with TRBD1 matching over 8 bases. CDR3 size: 14 residues. With 3 bases clipped from V and 0 bases from J, the junction kept 1 base outside the gene matches. CDR1 and CDR2 (germline): SGHTA, FQGNSA. The CDR3 sequence: CASSFTGGSYEQYF. CDR3 sequence (DNA): TGTGCCAGCAGCTTTACAGGGGGCTCCTACGAGCAGTACTTC.

V is TRBV7-9 and J is TRBJ2-2; 7 positions match TRBD1. The J segment lost 0 bases and the V segment lost 5 bases, leaving 12 bases of the junction unmatched. This CDR3 comprises 18 residues. Looked up from germline, CDR1 is SEHNR and CDR2 is FQNEAQ (reference sequence). The CDR3: CASSTKSGDRSNTGELFF. In DNA, the CDR3 is TGTGCCAGCAGCACCAAGTCCGGGGACAGATCGAACACCGGGGAGCTGTTTTTT.

A word on this clone: The same CDR3 can be traced to other DNA sequences in this sample. The chain links TRBV19 to TRBJ1-5; 7 bases agree with TRBD1. Germline V lookup: CDR1 LNHDA, CDR2 SQIVND (reference sequence). There are 14 residues in the CDR3. J was trimmed by 3 bases and V by 3 bases; bases with no gene match: 2. In DNA, the CDR3 is TGTGCCAGTAGTATCACAGGGGACAATCAGCCCCAGCATTTT. Residues: CASSITGDNQPQHF.

This clone was found once. V is TRBV29-1 and J is TRBJ1-3; D unresolved. The CDR3 contains 13 residues. CDR1 is SQVTM, CDR2 ANQGSEA, per germline. Trimming removed 4 bases from V and 4 bases from J, with 11 bases in between. Here the CDR3 reads CSVGPSSGNTIYF. CDR3 DNA sequence: TGCAGCGTTGGGCCTTCTAGCGGAAACACCATATATTTT.

The table lists this clone with a count of one. J is TRBJ1-6 and V is TRBV4-2, with TRBD1 matching 10 bases. The CDR3 runs to 15 residues. The junction had 2 bases not matched to a gene; V was cut back by 4 bases and J by 5 bases. CDR1 and CDR2 (germline): LGHNA, YNFKEQ. DNA of the CDR3: TGTGCCAGCAGCCGGGGGACAGGGGATAATTCACCCCTCCACTTT. It translates to CASSRGTGDNSPLHF.

The V gene is TRBV4-2, the J gene TRBJ2-1, with D possibly TRBD2 on 6 matching bases. Germline loops: CDR1 LGHNA, CDR2 YNFKEQ. The CDR3 loop spans 14 amino acids. The germline V and J ends were trimmed by 0 bases and 9 bases, with 12 bases remaining between them. This CDR3 is CASSQEEGLVEQFF. In DNA, the CDR3 is TGTGCCAGCAGCCAAGAGGAGGGGCTCGTTGAGCAGTTCTTC.

The chain uses TRBV3-1 (or the pseudogene TRBV3-2) and TRBJ2-2; D gene ambiguous. CDR1 and CDR2 from the germline V gene are LGHDT and YNNKEL (reference sequence). The CDR3 loop spans 14 amino acids. V shed 4 bases and J shed 1 base, with 7 bases lying between them. The CDR3 region is CASSLEWNTGELFF. The CDR3 region has the DNA TGTGCCAGCAGCCTGGAGTGGAACACCGGGGAGCTGTTTTTT.

This chain links TRBV5-1 with TRBJ2-3; TRBD1 aligns across 11 bases. Losses at the gene ends were 4 bases for V and 8 bases for J; bases not matched to a gene: 6. Germline V gene data show CDR1 as SGHRS and CDR2 as YFSETQ. The CDR3 runs to 14 residues. The CDR3 is CASSRDRGVGTQYF. For the CDR3, the DNA is TGCGCCAGCAGCCGGGACAGGGGGGTAGGTACGCAGTATTTT.

The chain joins TRBV19 to TRBJ1-3; tentative D call: TRBD1 (5 bases). The V and J ends lost 6 bases and 0 bases respectively, with 6 bases between them. Germline CDR1 reads LNHDA; CDR2 reads SQIVND (reference sequence). The CDR3 has 13 amino acids. The CDR3 sequence: CASRQASGNTIYF. CDR3 DNA: TGTGCCAGTAGACAGGCCTCTGGAAACACCATATATTTT.

The chain carries TRBV3-1 (or the pseudogene TRBV3-2) and TRBJ2-1; weak D call: TRBD1 (5 bases). The CDR3 length is 17 residues. The V gene lost 2 bases and the J gene lost 3 bases, with 17 bases spanning the gap. Per germline, CDR1 LGHDT and CDR2 YNNKEL (reference sequence). CDR3 coding DNA: TGTGCCAGCAGCCAAAAAAAGGGCAGGGATATCTACAATGAGCAGTTCTTC. Protein sequence: CASSQKKGRDIYNEQFF.

The chain is built from TRBV10-3 and TRBJ1-2; D is uncertain. CDR1 and CDR2 from the germline V gene are ENHRY and SYGVKD. This CDR3 region has 13 residues. V shed 2 bases and J shed 7 bases, with 11 bases lying between them. The CDR3 bases are TGTGCCATCAGTGAGGGGAGGGTAGGTGGCTACACCTTC. It yields the protein CAISEGRVGGYTF.

The gene calls are TRBV12-3 or TRBV12-4 and TRBJ1-2; possibly TRBD1 for D (5 bases). The CDR3 contains 13 residues. The V end was cut by 3 bases, the J end by 5 bases, with 10 bases between. The CDR3 reads CASSLGGRYGYTF. CDR3 in DNA: TGTGCCAGCAGTTTGGGGGGGAGGTATGGCTACACCTTC.

The rearrangement joins TRBV19 to TRBJ1-4; 9 bases agree with TRBD1. The J segment lost 10 bases and the V segment lost 5 bases, leaving 5 bases of the junction unmatched. The CDR3 has 13 residues. Germline assignment: CDR1 LNHDA and CDR2 SQIVND (reference sequence). The CDR3 region has the DNA TGTGCCAGTAGTCGGGACAGGGTCGGAAAACTGTTTTTT. This gives the protein CASSRDRVGKLFF.

The rearrangement joins TRBV27 to TRBJ1-1; D ambiguous. Per the germline V gene, CDR1 is MNHEY and CDR2 is SMNVEV (reference sequence). Trimming left V 6 bases short and J 13 bases short, with 21 bases between. CDR3 length: 13 residues. The chain's CDR3 is CASSPGLGLWGFF. CDR3 sequence (DNA): TGTGCCAGCAGCCCTGGACTTGGGCTCTGGGGTTTCTTT.

CDR3 nucleotide sequence: TGTGCCAGCAGTCCCTATCATTCTGGCTACGAGCAGTACTTC. Translating gives CASSPYHSGYEQYF. This sequence joins TRBV27 and TRBJ2-7; D gene uncertain. The CDR3 runs to 14 residues. Looked up from germline, CDR1 is MNHEY and CDR2 is SMNVEV (reference sequence). V was shortened by 5 bases and J by 3 bases, with 14 bases between the two germline ends.

The table lists this clone with a few counts. V gene TRBV28 combines with J gene TRBJ1-5; D is possibly TRBD1 (5 bases). V was pared by 3 bases and J by 2 bases, with 11 bases between. This CDR3 is 15 amino acids long. Per germline, CDR1 MDHEN and CDR2 SYDVKM. The CDR3 reads CASSFKLGGNQPQHF. For the CDR3, the DNA is TGTGCCAGCAGTTTTAAGCTAGGGGGCAATCAGCCCCAGCATTTT.

The rearrangement joins TRBV3-1 (or the pseudogene TRBV3-2) to TRBJ1-5; D might be TRBD1 (5 bases). Germline assignment: CDR1 LGHDT and CDR2 YNNKEL (reference sequence). This CDR3 is built from 15 residues. V lost 0 bases and J lost 4, with 10 bases in between. CDR3: CASSQDPQVNQPQHF. The CDR3 nucleotides are TGTGCCAGCAGCCAAGATCCACAGGTGAATCAGCCCCAGCATTTT.

This clone was detected a few times. The J gene is TRBJ1-1, the V gene TRBV19; D might be TRBD1 (5 bases). Trimming removed 5 bases from V and 10 bases from J, with 14 bases in between. Germline-derived CDR1 and CDR2 are LNHDA and SQIVND (reference sequence). CDR3 length: 12 amino acids. The CDR3 DNA follows: TGTGCCAGTAGTGTTACAGGTAATGCAGCTTTCTTT. This sequence encodes CASSVTGNAAFF.

CDR3 loop: CASSTSSGGSNEQFF. CDR3 coding DNA: TGTGCCAGCAGTACCTCTAGCGGGGGGAGCAATGAGCAGTTCTTC. This chain connects TRBV27 to TRBJ2-1, with TRBD2 matching over 11 bases. The CDR3 totals 15 residues. CDR1 MNHEY and CDR2 SMNVEV come from the germline V gene (reference sequence). V lost 5 bases, J lost 6 bases, and 6 bases stayed unmatched.

V is TRBV6-5 and J is TRBJ2-5; D is possibly TRBD1 (5 bases). Germline V gives CDR1 MNHEY, CDR2 SVGAGI. The CDR3 loop spans 15 amino acids. The ends were cut back, 5 bases at V and 8 bases at J, with 21 bases in the middle. CDR3: CASSLRGVGVVTQYF. The CDR3 region has the DNA TGTGCCAGCAGTCTCCGTGGGGTAGGGGTGGTCACCCAGTACTTC.

The CDR3, as DNA: TGTGCCAGCAGTCCCCCTCTTCGGCGGGAGTTATTCCACGAGCAGTTCTTC. The encoded protein is CASSPPLRRELFHEQFF. This chain joins TRBV21-1 and TRBJ2-1; TRBD2, the table's D call, was not compared with the DNA. TRBV21-1 is a pseudogene. The CDR3 is 17 residues long.

The rearrangement links TRBV18 to TRBJ2-7; possible D gene TRBD2, 5 bases. CDR3 length: 14 amino acids. The germline V gene has CDR1 KGHSH and CDR2 LQKENI. The ends were cut back, 3 bases at V and 3 bases at J, with 12 bases in the middle. The CDR3 loop reads CASSPAPGDYEQYF. The DNA for the CDR3 is TGTGCCAGCTCACCCGCGCCCGGGGACTACGAGCAGTACTTC.

The J gene is TRBJ1-4, the V gene TRBV6-5, with a possible D match to TRBD1 (6 bases). Germline V gives CDR1 MNHEY, CDR2 SVGAGI. Trimming stripped 6 bases from V and 7 bases from J, with 15 bases between. The length of the CDR3 is 14 residues. The CDR3 DNA sequence: TGTGCCAGCAGCCCCCGGGGGGCCGGTGAAAAACTGTTTTTT. This translates into CASSPRGAGEKLFF.

This sequence joins TRBV14 and TRBJ1-1; 7 bases line up with TRBD1. This CDR3 has 14 amino acids. The junction had 4 bases not matched to a gene; V was cut back by 5 bases and J by 1 base. In germline, CDR1 is SGHDN, CDR2 FVKESK. The CDR3 DNA sequence: TGTGCCAGCAGCATCTGGACAGGGAACACTGAAGCTTTCTTT. Translated: CASSIWTGNTEAFF.

The gene calls are TRBV7-8 and TRBJ2-2; a possible D gene is TRBD1 (7 bases). Trimming removed 3 bases at V and 6 bases at J, with 11 bases between. CDR1 SGHVS and CDR2 FQNEAQ come from the germline V gene. The CDR3 is 14 amino acids. CDR3: CASSLVRGAGELFF. CDR3 coding DNA: TGTGCCAGCAGCTTGGTCAGGGGGGCCGGGGAGCTGTTTTTT.

The chain joins TRBV19 to TRBJ2-3, with a tentative D call TRBD2 (5 bases). Germline V gene lookup returns CDR1 LNHDA and CDR2 SQIVND (reference sequence). V was trimmed by 2 bases and J by 0 bases, leaving 12 bases between them. This CDR3 spans 16 amino acids. CDR3 nucleotides: TGTGCCAGTAGTATAACGGCTAGCAGTAGCACAGATACGCAGTATTTT. Its protein product is CASSITASSSTDTQYF.

V is TRBV7-2 and J is TRBJ2-2; 8 nucleotides match TRBD2. The CDR3 totals 15 residues. Per the germline V gene, CDR1 is SGHTA and CDR2 is FQGNSA. The V and J ends lost 7 bases and 4 bases, in that order; junction bases with no gene match: 8. The CDR3 DNA is TGTGCCAGCAAACTCTGGCGGGAGGTCACCGGGGAGCTGTTTTTT. It translates to CASKLWREVTGELFF.

This sequence joins TRBV3-1 (or the pseudogene TRBV3-2) and TRBJ1-4; D remains ambiguous. The CDR3 is made up of 14 amino acids. The germline V and J ends were trimmed by 6 bases and 6 bases, with 14 bases remaining between them. Germline loops: CDR1 LGHDT, CDR2 YNNKEL (reference sequence). CDR3 protein: CASSAREEDEKLFF. The CDR3 region has the DNA TGTGCCAGCAGTGCGCGAGAGGAGGATGAAAAACTGTTTTTT.

The rearrangement uses TRBV5-1 and TRBJ1-5; TRBD1 aligns across 8 bases. CDR1 SGHRS and CDR2 YFSETQ come from the germline V gene. The CDR3 is made up of 16 amino acids. The V segment lost 0 bases and the J segment 2 bases; nucleotides outside the gene matches: 4. The CDR3 sequence: CASSLGGQDGNQPQHF. The CDR3 bases are TGCGCCAGCAGCTTGGGGGGACAGGACGGCAATCAGCCCCAGCATTTT. Based on the CDR3 plus reference TRBV5-1 and TRBJ1-5, the full variable domain is KAGVTQTPRYLIKTRGQQVTLSCSPISGHRSVSWYQQTPGQGLQFLFEYFSETQRNKGNFPGRFSGRQFSNSRSEMNVSTLELGDSALYLCASSLGGQDGNQPQHFGDGTRLSIL.

The rearrangement links TRBV10-2 to TRBJ2-2, with TRBD2 identical over 8 bases. The germline V gene encodes CDR1 WSHSY and CDR2 SAAADI. This CDR3 is 16 amino acids long. Trimming cost V 7 bases and J 0 bases; bases outside gene matches: 7. CDR3 sequence reads: CASTRTGLANTGELFF. The CDR3 DNA sequence: TGCGCCAGCACTCGTACGGGACTAGCGAACACCGGGGAGCTGTTTTTT.

The gene calls are TRBV9 and TRBJ2-5; tentative D call: TRBD2 (5 bases). The CDR3 runs to 15 residues. The germline gives CDR1 SGDLS, CDR2 YYNGEE. V gave up 2 bases and J gave up 4 bases, with 15 bases separating them. The CDR3 here is CASSVRGRIGETQYF. The CDR3, as DNA: TGTGCCAGCAGCGTCCGGGGTAGAATAGGAGAGACCCAGTACTTC.